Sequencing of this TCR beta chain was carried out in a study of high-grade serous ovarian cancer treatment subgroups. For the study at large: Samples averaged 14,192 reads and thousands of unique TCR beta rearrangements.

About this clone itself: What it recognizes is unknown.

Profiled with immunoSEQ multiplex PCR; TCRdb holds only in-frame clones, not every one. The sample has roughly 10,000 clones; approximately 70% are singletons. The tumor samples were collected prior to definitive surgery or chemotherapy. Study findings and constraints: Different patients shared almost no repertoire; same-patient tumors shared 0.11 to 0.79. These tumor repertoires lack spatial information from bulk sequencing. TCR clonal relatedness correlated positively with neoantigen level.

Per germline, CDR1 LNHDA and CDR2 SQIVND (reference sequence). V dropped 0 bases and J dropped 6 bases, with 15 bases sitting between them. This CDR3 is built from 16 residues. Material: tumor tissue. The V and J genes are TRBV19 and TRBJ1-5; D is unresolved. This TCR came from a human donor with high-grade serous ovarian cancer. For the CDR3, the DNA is TGTGCCAGTAGTATAGAACTGACACGCGGCGGTCAGCCCCAGCATTTT. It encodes CASSIELTRGGQPQHF.